This TCR beta chain derives from a study of T cell repertoires in cytomegalovirus infection. The overall study: An indication of both CMV infection and matching HLA type came from public TCR beta signatures.

Trimming removed 10 bases from V and 3 bases from J, with 13 bases in between. The V gene's germline CDR1 is SNHLY and CDR2 FYNNEI. This CDR3 has 12 residues. TCRdb reprocessed the reads with MiXCR, giving one entry per CDR3 protein. Here the sample spans roughly 800,000 distinct CDR3 sequences, 25% to 30% being singletons. Broader study findings: Carriers of CMV plus the relevant HLA were identified by cumulative public TCR beta family frequency. Ex vivo, HLA-C-restricted CMV-specific TCR beta clonotypes prevailed over the rest of the response.

This clonotype has just one count. Antigen specificity is unknown. The TCR originated in a human donor in good health (CMV status not recorded). Some clones in this sample may be carry-over from other donors' samples. J is TRBJ2-7 and V is TRBV2, with unresolved D. Here the sequenced sample was cultured CD8+ T cells from PBMCs, taken from culture after CMV antigen stimulation. The CDR3 nucleotides read TGTGCCATACAAATGCAGTACTACGAGCAGTACTTC. Amino acid sequence: CAIQMQYYEQYF.